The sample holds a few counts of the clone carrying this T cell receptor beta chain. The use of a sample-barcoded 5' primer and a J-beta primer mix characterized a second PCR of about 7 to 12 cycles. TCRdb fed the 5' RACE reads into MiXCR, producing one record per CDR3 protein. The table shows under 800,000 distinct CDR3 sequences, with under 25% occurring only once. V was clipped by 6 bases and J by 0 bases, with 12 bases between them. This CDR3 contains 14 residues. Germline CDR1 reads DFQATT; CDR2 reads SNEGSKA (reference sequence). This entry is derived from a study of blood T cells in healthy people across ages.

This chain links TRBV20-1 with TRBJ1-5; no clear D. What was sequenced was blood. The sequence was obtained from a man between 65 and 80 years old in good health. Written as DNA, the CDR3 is TGCAGTGCCCAAGACACGAATAGCAATCAGCCCCAGCATTTT. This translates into CSAQDTNSNQPQHF.